The entry below describes one T cell receptor beta chain. What it binds is unknown. This record comes from a study of T cell clonotyping in hematopoietic cell transplantation. Study-level findings and limits: Recipient TCR diversity dropped after transplant; expanded clonotypes rose from day 30 to 180. Broader posttransplant TCR repertoire diversity was predicted by graft donor and pretransplant recipient Inverse Simpson Index values.

Repertoires were generated with immunoSEQ multiplex PCR, while TCRdb's copy carries only in-frame clones and drops some. The sample holds about 2,600 clones, over 70% seen once. Recipients were bled about 28 days pretransplant and at posttransplant days 30, 100, 180. The CDR3 sequence is 14 residues long. Germline values: CDR1 GTSNPN, CDR2 SVGIG (reference sequence). The J segment lost 4 bases and the V segment lost 1 base, leaving 5 bases of the junction unmatched. Sequencing used peripheral blood mononuclear cells, obtained 180 days after allogeneic stem cell transplant. The J gene is TRBJ2-7, the V gene TRBV30; 9 bases agree with TRBD1. The clonotype was recovered from a male patient between 60 and 69 years old who had an allogeneic stem cell transplant, so T cells may come from the graft donor. Some clones in this sample may be carry-over from other donors' samples. Written as DNA, the CDR3 is TGTGCCTGGAGTGGAATAGGACAGGGGTACGAGCAGTACTTC. Its translation: CAWSGIGQGYEQYF.